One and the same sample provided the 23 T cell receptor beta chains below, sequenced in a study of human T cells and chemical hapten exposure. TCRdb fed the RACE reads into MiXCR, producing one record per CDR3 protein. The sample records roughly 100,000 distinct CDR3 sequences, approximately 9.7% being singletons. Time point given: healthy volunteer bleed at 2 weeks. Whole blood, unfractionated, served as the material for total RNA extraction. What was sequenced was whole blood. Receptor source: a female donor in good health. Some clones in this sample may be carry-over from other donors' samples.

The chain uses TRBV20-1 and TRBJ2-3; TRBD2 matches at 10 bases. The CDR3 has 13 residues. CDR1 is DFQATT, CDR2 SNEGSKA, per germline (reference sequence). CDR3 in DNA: TGCAGCGCGGAGCGGGAGGGCCAAGATACGCAGTATTTT. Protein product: CSAEREGQDTQYF.

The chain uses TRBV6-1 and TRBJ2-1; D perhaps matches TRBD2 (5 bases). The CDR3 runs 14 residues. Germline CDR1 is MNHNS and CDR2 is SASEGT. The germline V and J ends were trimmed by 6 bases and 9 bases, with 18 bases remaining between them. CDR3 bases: TGTGCCAGCAGAATTACCACTAGAACTGGTGAGCAGTTCTTC. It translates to CASRITTRTGEQFF.

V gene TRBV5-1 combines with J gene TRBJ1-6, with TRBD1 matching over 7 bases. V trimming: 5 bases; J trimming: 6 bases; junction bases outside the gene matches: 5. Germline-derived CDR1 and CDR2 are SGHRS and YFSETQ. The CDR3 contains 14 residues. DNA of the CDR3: TGCGCCAGCAGTGTTACAGGGGTTAATTCACCCCTCCACTTT. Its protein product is CASSVTGVNSPLHF.

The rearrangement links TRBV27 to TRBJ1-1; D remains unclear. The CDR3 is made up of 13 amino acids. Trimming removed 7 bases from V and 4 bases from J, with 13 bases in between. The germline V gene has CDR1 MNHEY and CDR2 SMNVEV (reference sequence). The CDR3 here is CASKRHLLTEAFF. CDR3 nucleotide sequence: TGTGCCAGCAAGAGACACTTACTCACTGAAGCTTTCTTT.

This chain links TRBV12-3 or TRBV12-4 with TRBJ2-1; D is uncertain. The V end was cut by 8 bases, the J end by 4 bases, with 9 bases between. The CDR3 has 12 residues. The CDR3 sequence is CASLTGYNEQFF. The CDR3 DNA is TGTGCCAGCTTGACTGGGTACAATGAGCAGTTCTTC.

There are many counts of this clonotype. This CDR3 is CASSFEGLSYGYTF. In nucleotides, the CDR3 is TGTGCCAGCAGTTTCGAAGGGTTAAGCTATGGCTACACCTTC. The chain recombines TRBV6-5 with TRBJ1-2; D not certain. This CDR3 contains 14 residues. Looked up from germline, CDR1 is MNHEY and CDR2 is SVGAGI. Trimming cost V 4 bases and J 4 bases, with 13 bases left between them.

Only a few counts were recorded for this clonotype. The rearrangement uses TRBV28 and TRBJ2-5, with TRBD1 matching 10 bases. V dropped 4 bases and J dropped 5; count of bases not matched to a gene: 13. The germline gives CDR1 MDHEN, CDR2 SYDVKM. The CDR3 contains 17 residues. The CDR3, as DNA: TGTGCCAGCAGTTGGGGGCATGGGGACAGGGGTCACGAGACCCAGTACTTC. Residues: CASSWGHGDRGHETQYF. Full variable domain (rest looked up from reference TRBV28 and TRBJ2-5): DVKVTQSSRYLVKRTGEKVFLECVQDMDHENMFWYRQDPGLGLRLIYFSYDVKMKEKGDIPEGYSVSREKKERFSLILESASTNQTSMYLCASSWGHGDRGHETQYFGPGTRLLVL.

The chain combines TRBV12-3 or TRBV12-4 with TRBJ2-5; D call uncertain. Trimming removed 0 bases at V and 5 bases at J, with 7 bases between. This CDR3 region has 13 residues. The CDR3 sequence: CASSLAGFETQYF. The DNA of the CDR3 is TGTGCCAGCAGTTTAGCGGGGTTTGAGACCCAGTACTTC.

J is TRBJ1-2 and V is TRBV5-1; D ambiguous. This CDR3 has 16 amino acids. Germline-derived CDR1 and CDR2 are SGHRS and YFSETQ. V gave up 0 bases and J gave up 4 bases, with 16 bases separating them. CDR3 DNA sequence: TGCGCCAGCAGCTTGGACAGAGGGCCTGGCGTCTATGGCTACACCTTC. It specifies CASSLDRGPGVYGYTF.

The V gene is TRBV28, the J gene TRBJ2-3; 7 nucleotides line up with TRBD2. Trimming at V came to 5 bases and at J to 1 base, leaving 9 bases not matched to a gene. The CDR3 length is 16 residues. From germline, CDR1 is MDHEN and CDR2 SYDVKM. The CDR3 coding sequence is TGTGCCAGCAGTACCCGTTGGAGCGGGGGCACAGATACGCAGTATTTT. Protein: CASSTRWSGGTDTQYF.

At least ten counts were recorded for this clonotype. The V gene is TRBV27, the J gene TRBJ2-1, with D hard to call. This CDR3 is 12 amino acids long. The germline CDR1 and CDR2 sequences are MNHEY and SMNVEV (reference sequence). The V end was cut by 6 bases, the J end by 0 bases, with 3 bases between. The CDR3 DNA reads TGTGCCAGCAGAGTCTCCTACAATGAGCAGTTCTTC. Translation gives CASRVSYNEQFF.

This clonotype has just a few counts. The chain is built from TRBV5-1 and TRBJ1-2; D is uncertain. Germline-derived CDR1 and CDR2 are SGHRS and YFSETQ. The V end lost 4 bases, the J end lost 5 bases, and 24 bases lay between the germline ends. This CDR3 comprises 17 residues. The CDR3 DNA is TGCGCCAGCAGCGCCGTGAGCTATCCCCCTCCTGAATATGGCTACACCTTC. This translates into CASSAVSYPPPEYGYTF.

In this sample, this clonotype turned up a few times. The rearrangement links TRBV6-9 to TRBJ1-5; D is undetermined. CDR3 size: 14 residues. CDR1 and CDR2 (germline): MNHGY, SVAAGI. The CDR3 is CANQDQVTEEPQHF. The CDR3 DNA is TGTGCTAATCAGGATCAGGTCACGGAGGAGCCCCAGCATTTT.

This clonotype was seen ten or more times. CDR3 bases: TGCAGTGCTAGTGAGACAGGGCTGAGGAATGAGCAGTTCTTC. Amino acids: CSASETGLRNEQFF. The gene calls are TRBV20-1 and TRBJ2-1; 7 bases are shared with TRBD1. The CDR3 runs 14 residues. Germline CDR1 DFQATT, CDR2 SNEGSKA (reference sequence). V shed 3 bases, J shed 7 bases, and the junction held 9 bases outside the gene matches.

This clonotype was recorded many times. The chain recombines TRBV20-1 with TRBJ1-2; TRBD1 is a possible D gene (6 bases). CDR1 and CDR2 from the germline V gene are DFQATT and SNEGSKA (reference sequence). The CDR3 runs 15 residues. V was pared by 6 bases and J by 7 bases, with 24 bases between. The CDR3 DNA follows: TGCAGTGCCCTGGTGGGGGGGGCGGAAGGGTTTGGCTACACCTTC. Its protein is CSALVGGAEGFGYTF.

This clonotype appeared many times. The DNA for the CDR3 is TGTGCCAGCAGCCCCACAGGGGGCAATCAGCCCCAGCATTTT. It is translated as CASSPTGGNQPQHF. The chain joins TRBV6-5 to TRBJ1-5, with 7 bases identical to TRBD1. The CDR3 consists of 14 residues. V shed 6 bases and J 2 bases; nucleotides not matched to a gene: 4. Germline CDR1 reads MNHEY; CDR2 reads SVGAGI.

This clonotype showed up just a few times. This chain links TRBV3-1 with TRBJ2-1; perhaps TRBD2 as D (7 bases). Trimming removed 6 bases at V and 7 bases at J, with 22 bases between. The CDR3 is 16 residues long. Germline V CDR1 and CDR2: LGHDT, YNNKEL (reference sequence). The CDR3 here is CASRPKGGGPGNEQFF. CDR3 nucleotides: TGTGCCAGCAGACCCAAAGGGGGAGGGCCAGGTAATGAGCAGTTCTTC.

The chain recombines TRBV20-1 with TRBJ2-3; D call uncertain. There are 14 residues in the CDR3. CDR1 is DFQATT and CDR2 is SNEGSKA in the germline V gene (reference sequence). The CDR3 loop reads CSPASEGPTDTQYF. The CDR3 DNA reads TGCAGCCCCGCTTCGGAAGGTCCCACAGATACGCAGTATTTT.

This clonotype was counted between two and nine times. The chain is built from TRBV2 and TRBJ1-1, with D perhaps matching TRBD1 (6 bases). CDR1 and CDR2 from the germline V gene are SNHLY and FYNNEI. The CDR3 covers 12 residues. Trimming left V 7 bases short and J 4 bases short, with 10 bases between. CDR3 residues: CASTGGPTEAFF. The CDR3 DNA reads TGTGCCAGCACTGGGGGGCCCACTGAAGCTTTCTTT.

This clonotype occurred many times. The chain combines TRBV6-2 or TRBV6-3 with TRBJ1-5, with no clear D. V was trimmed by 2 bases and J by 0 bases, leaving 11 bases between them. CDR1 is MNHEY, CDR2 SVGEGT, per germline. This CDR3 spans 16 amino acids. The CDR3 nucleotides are TGTGCCAGCAGTTACCCCGCCTTATATAGCAATCAGCCCCAGCATTTT. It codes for CASSYPALYSNQPQHF.

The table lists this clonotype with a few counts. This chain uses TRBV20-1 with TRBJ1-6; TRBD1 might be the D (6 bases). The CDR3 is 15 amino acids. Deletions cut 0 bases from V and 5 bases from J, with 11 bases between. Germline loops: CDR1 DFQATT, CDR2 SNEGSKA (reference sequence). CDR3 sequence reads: CSARETGTNNSPLHF. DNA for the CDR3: TGCAGTGCTAGAGAAACCGGGACAAATAATTCACCCCTCCACTTT.

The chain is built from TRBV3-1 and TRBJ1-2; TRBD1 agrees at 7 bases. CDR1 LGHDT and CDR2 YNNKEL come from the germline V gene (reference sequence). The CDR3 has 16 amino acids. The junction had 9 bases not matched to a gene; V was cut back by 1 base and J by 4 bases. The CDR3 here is CASSQAGTAFFYGYTF. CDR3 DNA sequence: TGTGCCAGCAGCCAAGCCGGGACAGCCTTTTTCTATGGCTACACCTTC.

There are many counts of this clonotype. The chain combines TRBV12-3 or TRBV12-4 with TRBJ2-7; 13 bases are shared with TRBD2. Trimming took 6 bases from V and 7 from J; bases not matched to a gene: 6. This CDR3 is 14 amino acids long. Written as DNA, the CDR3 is TGTGCCAGCAGCCCGAGACTAGCGGGAGGAGAGCAGTACTTC. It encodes CASSPRLAGGEQYF.